The next 13 T cell receptor beta chains were all read from a single sample in a study of blood T cell repertoires in COVID-19 (TCRdb year 2020). Receptor amplification or capture employed the immunoSEQ multiplex PCR assay. TCRdb's version of the immuneACCESS table is confined to in-frame rearrangements and falls short of the full clone set. An unresolved V gene accounts for under half of the shortfall where checked; the remainder is of unknown origin. This sample gives some 180,000 clones in total; nearly 90% of them show up just once. The ten largest clones capture 0.62% of the sample. Sequencing input: peripheral blood. The receptors were gathered from a man aged 45-65 years with acute or convalescent COVID-19.

In this sample, this clone turned up once. The CDR3 is CASSRGTGWHEQYF. For the CDR3, the DNA is TGTGCCAGCAGCCGCGGGACAGGGTGGCACGAGCAGTACTTC. The chain combines TRBV7-9 with TRBJ2-7, with TRBD1 matching 9 bases. V trimming: 5 bases; J trimming: 5 bases; junction bases outside the gene matches: 7. Germline V gives CDR1 SEHNR, CDR2 FQNEAQ (reference sequence). This CDR3 has 14 residues.

V is TRBV7-9 and J is TRBJ1-2; D is perhaps TRBD1 (6 bases). V lost 1 base to trimming and J lost 4 bases, with 10 bases between them. CDR1 is SEHNR and CDR2 is FQNEAQ in the germline V gene (reference sequence). This CDR3 is 14 amino acids long. The CDR3 reads CASSLGQALYGYTF. The DNA for the CDR3 is TGTGCCAGCAGCTTAGGACAGGCTCTCTATGGCTACACCTTC.

The chain links TRBV19 to TRBJ1-1; 9 bases are a match to TRBD1. J gave up 0 bases and V 5 bases, and 10 bases lay outside the gene matches. The CDR3 has 17 residues. Germline assignment: CDR1 LNHDA and CDR2 SQIVND (reference sequence). The DNA for the CDR3 is TGTGCCAGTAGTTCGGCCGGGACAGGGCCTATGAACACTGAAGCTTTCTTT. This sequence encodes CASSSAGTGPMNTEAFF.

This chain connects TRBV27 to TRBJ1-4, with D possibly being TRBD1 (5 bases). The CDR3 spans 15 residues. The V end lost 2 bases, the J end lost 0 bases, and 7 bases lay between the germline ends. Germline V CDR1 and CDR2: MNHEY, SMNVEV (reference sequence). The CDR3 region has the DNA TGTGCCAGCAGTTTAGGGGCTACAACTAATGAAAAACTGTTTTTT. Amino acids: CASSLGATTNEKLFF. Together with reference TRBV27 and TRBJ1-4, the CDR3 gives the full variable domain: EAQVTQNPRYLITVTGKKLTVTCSQNMNHEYMSWYRQDPGLGLRQIYYSMNVEVTDKGDVPEGYKVSRKEKRNFPLILESPSPNQTSLYFCASSLGATTNEKLFFGSGTQLSVL.

V gene TRBV27 combines with J gene TRBJ1-6, with unresolved D. In germline, CDR1 is MNHEY, CDR2 SMNVEV (reference sequence). The V end lost 2 bases, the J end lost 8 bases, and 7 bases lay between the germline ends. The CDR3 consists of 13 residues. This CDR3 reads CASSLIGYSPLHF. The DNA for the CDR3 is TGTGCCAGCAGTTTAATCGGGTATTCACCCCTCCACTTT.

The chain combines TRBV29-1 with TRBJ2-7; D call uncertain. The V gene lost 3 bases and the J gene lost 4 bases, with 7 bases spanning the gap. The CDR3 runs 11 residues. Germline V lookup: CDR1 SQVTM, CDR2 ANQGSEA. CDR3 amino acids: CSVEENYEQYF. DNA for the CDR3: TGCAGCGTTGAGGAGAATTACGAGCAGTACTTC.

J is TRBJ1-4 and V is TRBV7-8; D gene unclear. The ends were cut back, 5 bases at V and 8 bases at J, with 18 bases in the middle. The CDR3 is 15 residues long. Germline CDR1 is SGHVS and CDR2 is FQNEAQ. CDR3 sequence (DNA): TGTGCCAGCAGCCCGGGTGGGAGGGCGGAGGAAAAACTGTTTTTT. Its protein is CASSPGGRAEEKLFF.

V usage is TRBV24-1 and J usage is TRBJ1-5; 10 bases map to TRBD1. V was clipped by 4 bases and J by 7 bases; unmatched bases: 6. The CDR3 has 15 amino acids. Germline values: CDR1 KGHDR, CDR2 SFDVKD. Here the CDR3 DNA reads TGTGCCACCAGTGAGTCCGGGACAGGGGACCAGCCCCAGCATTTT. It codes for CATSESGTGDQPQHF.

This clone was seen only once. The chain employs TRBV10-1 and TRBJ2-7; weak D call: TRBD2 (5 bases). Trimming left V 6 bases short and J 1 base short, with 10 bases between. This CDR3 contains 13 residues. The germline CDR1 and CDR2 sequences are WNHNN and SYGVQD (reference sequence). The CDR3 reads CASSRGTSYEQYF. The CDR3 nucleotides are TGCGCCAGCAGCCGGGGAACATCCTACGAGCAGTACTTC.

The V gene is TRBV6-2 or TRBV6-3, the J gene TRBJ2-1; 8 nucleotides align to TRBD2. V lost 0 bases, J lost 10 bases, and 17 bases stayed unmatched. There are 18 residues in the CDR3. CDR1 is MNHEY and CDR2 is SVGEGT in the germline V gene. In DNA form, the CDR3 reads TGTGCCAGCAGTTACTCGATGGAAGGGACTAGAAGGGTGGGGGAGCAGTTCTTC. This gives the protein CASSYSMEGTRRVGEQFF.

The rearrangement links TRBV6-6 to TRBJ2-1, with D unresolved. The CDR3 contains 15 residues. Germline V gene lookup returns CDR1 MNHNY and CDR2 SVGAGI (reference sequence). V was trimmed by 4 bases and J by 0 bases, leaving 10 bases between them. The CDR3 region is CASSFDGYSYNEQFF. CDR3 nucleotides: TGTGCCAGCAGTTTTGACGGGTACTCCTACAATGAGCAGTTCTTC.

The CDR3: CASRIRDRGGYTF. The CDR3 nucleotides read TGTGCCAGCAGAATCCGGGACAGGGGTGGCTACACCTTC. The chain recombines TRBV2 with TRBJ1-2, with 10 bases aligning to TRBD1. Germline values: CDR1 SNHLY, CDR2 FYNNEI. This CDR3 region has 13 residues. V lost 6 bases to trimming and J lost 7 bases; unmatched junction nucleotides: 5.

This clone has a handful of counts. This chain uses TRBV19 with TRBJ1-5, with unresolved D. CDR3 length: 14 amino acids. From germline, CDR1 is LNHDA and CDR2 SQIVND (reference sequence). The V and J ends lost 0 bases and 3 bases respectively, with 6 bases between them. CDR3 in DNA: TGTGCCAGTAGTATAGAGTCTGTCAATCAGCCCCAGCATTTT. This gives the protein CASSIESVNQPQHF.